This TCR beta chain stems from a study of regulatory T cells in long-lasting Graves disease. Study-level information: Recently diagnosed Graves' patients had received antithyroid drugs for under 3 months. Study-level points and caveats: Persistent cases favored TRBV28, TRBJ1-2 and TRBJ2-5. Relative to new patients (approximately 1,000), persistent patients exhibited greater sharing of public clonotypes (more than 2,500).

Stated time point: newly diagnosed GD, antithyroid drugs for less than 3 months. The TCR library was prepared using RNA isolated from PBMCs. In this sample, this clonotype turned up a few times. Its antigen is not known. V was pared by 3 bases and J by 4 bases, with 4 bases of the junction left unmatched. The CDR3 runs to 14 residues. Germline V lookup: CDR1 MGHRA, CDR2 YSYEKL. Combining iRepertoire HTBI primers with Arm-PCR of CDR3 regions, the authors built TCR beta libraries. Each CDR3 protein is one row after TCRdb ran MiXCR on the multiplex PCR reads. The data show roughly 420,000 distinct CDR3 sequences, about 17% seen once. These sequences were also reported in another study, on T cells in Graves' hyperthyroidism and ophthalmopathy. That investigation notes: During a first-round RT-PCR of the TCR CDR3, the HTBI primer set was used.

The V and J genes are TRBV4-1 and TRBJ2-3; 7 bases align to TRBD1. Sequenced material: peripheral blood mononuclear cells (PBMCs), taken at new diagnosis, from a patient treated with antithyroid drugs. This TCR came from a woman in her late teens or twenties with Graves disease. The CDR3 DNA reads as TGCGCCAGCAGCCAGATAGGGGGCTCAGATACGCAGTATTTT. It encodes CASSQIGGSDTQYF.